At least ten counts were recorded for the clone carrying this T cell receptor beta chain. Its target is not known. TCR beta VDJ and CDR3 profiles were obtained from a genomic DNA template. TCRdb called the reads again in MiXCR, with one record for every CDR3 protein. Among 450,000 to 550,000 distinct CDR3 sequences, around 30% were seen once, and the ten largest hold 0.7% to 1%. With 5 bases removed from V and 2 bases from J, the gap between germline ends came to 9 bases. The CDR3 runs to 13 residues. The record originates from a study of CD8+CD57+ T cells in acquired aplastic anemia. Across the whole study: Average DNA yield from sorted CD4+ and CD8+ cells was approximately 3.2 ug. Study-wide points: Roughly 27 sequences, all CD8+ CDR3, were shared between patients and controls.

Sequencing was done on patients that had shown CD8+CD57+ cell expansion by flow cytometry. Patients, without exception, had severe acquired aplastic anemia. No therapy had been given to the patients at the time of blood sampling. This sequence originates from a human donor with aplastic anemia. What was sequenced was sorted CD4+, CD8+, or CD8+CD57+ T cells (not recorded which) from PBMCs. V usage is TRBV12-3 or TRBV12-4 and J usage is TRBJ1-2; D is possibly TRBD1 (5 bases). The CDR3 DNA reads as TGTGCCAGCAGTCAGAGACAGAACTATGGCTACACCTTC. Translating it yields CASSQRQNYGYTF.